Presented here are 26 T cell receptor beta chains from one specimen sequenced in a study of OX40 agonist ivuxolimab in advanced cancers. The table came from immunoSEQ multiplex PCR; TCRdb's copy has only in-frame clones and leaves some out. The table shows roughly 73,000 clones, with 88% occurring only once. Source: CD4+ or CD8+ T cells sorted from blood, taken in a trial of the OX40 agonist ivuxolimab. The receptor set was obtained from an adult with an advanced solid tumor such as melanoma, head and neck, liver or kidney cancer.

The rearrangement joins TRBV4-2 to TRBJ2-3; 10 positions agree with TRBD2. The CDR3 consists of 16 residues. Germline assignment: CDR1 LGHNA and CDR2 YNFKEQ. Losses at the gene ends were 0 bases for V and 5 bases for J; bases not matched to a gene: 5. The CDR3 spells CASSQDKASGGDTQYF. In nucleotides, the CDR3 is TGTGCCAGCAGCCAAGATAAGGCTAGCGGGGGAGATACGCAGTATTTT.

The J gene is TRBJ1-4, the V gene TRBV7-6; D is uncertain. Germline V lookup: CDR1 SGHVS, CDR2 FNYEAQ. This CDR3 spans 14 amino acids. Trimming took off 3 bases at V and 6 bases at J, with 11 bases between the two ends. The CDR3 sequence is CASSFRALDEKLFF. The DNA for the CDR3 is TGTGCCAGCAGCTTTAGGGCTCTCGATGAAAAACTGTTTTTT.

The chain combines TRBV7-9 with TRBJ2-7, with 12 bases lining up with TRBD2. The CDR3 sequence is 15 residues long. Trimming took 5 bases from V and 3 from J; bases not matched to a gene: 5. Germline loops: CDR1 SEHNR, CDR2 FQNEAQ (reference sequence). DNA for the CDR3: TGTGCCAGCAGCCCTAGCGGGGGGGACTACTACGAGCAGTACTTC. Translation: CASSPSGGDYYEQYF.

The chain couples TRBV4-2 to TRBJ2-5, with 12 positions matching TRBD2. Germline assignment: CDR1 LGHNA and CDR2 YNFKEQ. V was clipped by 1 base and J by 3 bases; unmatched bases: 3. CDR3 size: 16 residues. The CDR3 spells CASSQGRLAGEETQYF. CDR3 DNA sequence: TGTGCCAGCAGCCAAGGCCGACTAGCGGGAGAAGAGACCCAGTACTTC.

The rearrangement links TRBV15 to TRBJ1-4; a weak D match, TRBD1 (5 bases). Trimming shortened V by 0 bases and J by 3 bases, and 11 bases separated the two germline ends. The CDR3 runs 16 residues. CDR1 and CDR2 from the germline V gene are LNHNV and YYDKDF (reference sequence). The CDR3 coding sequence is TGTGCCACCAGCAGAGATTTGGGGACGGCTAATGAAAAACTGTTTTTT. Protein sequence: CATSRDLGTANEKLFF.

V usage is TRBV9 and J usage is TRBJ2-1, with D unclear. The CDR3 runs to 13 residues. V dropped 1 base and J dropped 5 bases, with 7 bases sitting between them. CDR1 and CDR2 (germline): SGDLS, YYNGEE. This chain's CDR3 is CASSVNLNNEQFF. CDR3 in DNA: TGTGCCAGCAGCGTAAACTTGAACAATGAGCAGTTCTTC.

This chain links TRBV10-2 with TRBJ1-2; possibly TRBD1 for D (5 bases). Trimming stripped 0 bases from V and 8 bases from J, with 13 bases between. CDR3 length: 14 residues. Germline CDR1 WSHSY, CDR2 SAAADI. The CDR3 loop reads CASSESQGVGGYTF. CDR3 sequence (DNA): TGCGCCAGCAGTGAGTCGCAGGGCGTGGGGGGCTACACCTTC.

The V call is TRBV4-2, the J call TRBJ1-1; the match to TRBD1 covers 7 bases. The trim removed 4 bases at V and 11 bases at J, leaving 10 bases unmatched. Germline CDR1 reads LGHNA; CDR2 reads YNFKEQ. The CDR3 sequence is 13 residues long. CDR3 bases: TGTGCCAGCAGCCGAGGGACAGCCACTGGGGCTTTCTTT. Protein product: CASSRGTATGAFF.

The chain uses TRBV7-2 and TRBJ2-3; 10 bases are shared with TRBD2. V shed 5 bases and J 6 bases; nucleotides not matched to a gene: 5. This CDR3 is built from 14 residues. The germline V gene has CDR1 SGHTA and CDR2 FQGNSA. CDR3 loop: CASSQTSGRDTQYF. In DNA, the CDR3 is TGTGCCAGCAGCCAGACTAGCGGGCGGGATACGCAGTATTTT.

V usage is TRBV5-6 and J usage is TRBJ2-7; D not certain. Trimming stripped 3 bases from V and 2 bases from J, with 6 bases between. Germline values: CDR1 SGHDT, CDR2 YYEEEE. The CDR3 extends over 12 amino acids. Here the CDR3 reads CASSSVPYEQYF. In DNA, the CDR3 is TGTGCCAGCAGCTCGGTTCCCTACGAGCAGTACTTC.

The chain has TRBV4-2 and TRBJ2-7; 8 positions match TRBD2. This CDR3 has 17 residues. Losses at the gene ends were 1 base for V and 2 bases for J; bases not matched to a gene: 10. CDR1 and CDR2 (germline): LGHNA, YNFKEQ. CDR3 sequence reads: CASSQAAGTRGTYEQYF. In nucleotides, the CDR3 is TGTGCCAGCAGCCAAGCCGCCGGGACTAGGGGAACCTACGAGCAGTACTTC.

This clone was seen only once. The chain recombines TRBV2 with TRBJ1-1; possible D gene TRBD1, 6 bases. The ends were cut back, 3 bases at V and 5 bases at J, with 13 bases in the middle. The CDR3 is made up of 14 amino acids. The germline CDR1 and CDR2 sequences are SNHLY and FYNNEI. Here the CDR3 DNA reads TGTGCCAGCAGTGATGGAGGAGGGGGAACTGAAGCTTTCTTT. The encoded protein is CASSDGGGGTEAFF.

This clone has more than one count but fewer than ten. This chain connects TRBV7-8 to TRBJ1-5; the D gene is possibly TRBD1 (6 bases). CDR1 and CDR2 (germline): SGHVS, FQNEAQ. Trimming shortened V by 4 bases and J by 2 bases, and 15 bases separated the two germline ends. The CDR3 totals 16 residues. The CDR3 spells CASSSLTRGGNQPQHF. CDR3 coding DNA: TGTGCCAGCAGCTCCCTCACCAGGGGAGGCAATCAGCCCCAGCATTTT.

This chain uses TRBV28 with TRBJ2-7, with 8 bases fitting TRBD1. With 5 bases clipped from V and 6 bases from J, the junction kept 12 bases outside the gene matches. Germline CDR1 is MDHEN and CDR2 is SYDVKM. CDR3 length: 15 residues. CDR3 sequence reads: CASSLRTGLPFEQYF. The CDR3 coding sequence is TGTGCCAGCAGTCTCCGGACAGGGTTACCTTTCGAGCAGTACTTC.

The V gene is TRBV29-1, the J gene TRBJ1-4; unclear D gene. The CDR3 is 13 amino acids. Per germline, CDR1 SQVTM and CDR2 ANQGSEA. V lost 4 bases to trimming and J lost 8 bases, with 14 bases between them. The CDR3 sequence: CSVAPAQGEKLFF. The DNA of the CDR3 is TGCAGCGTTGCCCCGGCGCAAGGGGAAAAACTGTTTTTT.

The CDR3 DNA reads as TGTGCCAGCAGTCTCCGGGACATTCGTCAGCCCCAGCATTTT. As protein: CASSLRDIRQPQHF. This chain uses TRBV6-1 with TRBJ1-5; TRBD1 might be the D (6 bases). CDR1 is MNHNS, CDR2 SASEGT, per germline. Deletions cut 5 bases from V and 6 bases from J, with 14 bases between. This CDR3 region has 14 residues.

V is TRBV12-5 and J is TRBJ2-1, with D possibly matching TRBD2 (6 bases). The CDR3 runs 13 residues. V was cut by 2 bases and J by 8 bases, with 10 bases left in between. The germline V gene has CDR1 LGHNT and CDR2 FRNRAP. The CDR3: CASGLLREDEQFF. CDR3 nucleotides: TGTGCTAGTGGTTTGCTTAGGGAGGATGAGCAGTTCTTC. Filled out from reference TRBV12-5 and TRBJ2-1, the complete variable domain reads DARVTQTPRHKVTEMGQEVTMRCQPILGHNTVFWYRQTMMQGLELLAYFRNRAPLDDSGMPKDRFSAEMPDATLATLKIQPSEPRDSAVYFCASGLLREDEQFFGPGTRLTVL.

The V gene is TRBV7-8, the J gene TRBJ2-1; 7 bases are a match to TRBD2. J was trimmed by 3 bases and V by 5 bases; bases with no gene match: 10. The CDR3 runs 16 residues. Germline loops: CDR1 SGHVS, CDR2 FQNEAQ. DNA for the CDR3: TGTGCCAGCAGCCAAACGCGGGAGAGGAACTACAATGAGCAGTTCTTC. Translating gives CASSQTRERNYNEQFF.

The gene calls are TRBV18 and TRBJ2-3; D tentatively reads TRBD1 or TRBD2 (5 bases each). The length of the CDR3 is 15 residues. V was clipped by 6 bases and J by 0 bases, with 13 bases between them. Germline lookup yields CDR1 KGHSH and CDR2 LQKENI. CDR3 sequence reads: CASSDSGTSTDTQYF. As DNA, the CDR3 is TGTGCCAGCTCGGATTCAGGGACGAGCACAGATACGCAGTATTTT.

The V call is TRBV6-1, the J call TRBJ1-1; 10 nucleotides align to TRBD1. The CDR3 totals 15 residues. CDR1 and CDR2 from the germline V gene are MNHNS and SASEGT. Trimming removed 7 bases from V and 3 bases from J; junction bases left unmatched: 8. This CDR3 reads CASTHPGQGYTEAFF. The CDR3 bases are TGTGCCAGCACCCACCCGGGACAGGGGTACACTGAAGCTTTCTTT.

The count of this clone is one. The rearrangement links TRBV9 to TRBJ2-3; TRBD2 matches at 8 bases. V was pared by 3 bases and J by 0 bases, with 15 bases of the junction left unmatched. Germline lookup yields CDR1 SGDLS and CDR2 YYNGEE. The CDR3 runs 19 residues. CDR3: CASSGPGGGTQWSTDTQYF. The DNA of the CDR3 is TGTGCCAGCAGCGGTCCGGGCGGGGGGACTCAGTGGAGCACAGATACGCAGTATTTT. Supplemented by reference TRBV9 and TRBJ2-3, the full variable domain reads DSGVTQTPKHLITATGQRVTLRCSPRSGDLSVYWYQQSLDQGLQFLIQYYNGEERAKGNILERFSAQQFPDLHSELNLSSLELGDSALYFCASSGPGGGTQWSTDTQYFGPGTRLTVL.

The chain employs TRBV7-3 and TRBJ2-7, with D possibly being TRBD1 (7 bases). Trimming removed 5 bases at V and 3 bases at J, with 20 bases between. This CDR3 has 16 residues. CDR1 SGHTA and CDR2 FQGTGA come from the germline V gene. The DNA for the CDR3 is TGTGCCAGCAGCCCCACGGGCGGGACAGACATCTACGAGCAGTACTTC. This sequence encodes CASSPTGGTDIYEQYF.

This clone has just one count. This chain links TRBV30 with TRBJ1-2, with TRBD1 identical over 9 bases. V shed 3 bases, J shed 2 bases, and the junction held 13 bases outside the gene matches. This CDR3 spans 17 amino acids. CDR1 is GTSNPN, CDR2 SVGIG, per germline (reference sequence). The CDR3 here is CAWRAGTGLRGNYGYTF. CDR3 DNA: TGTGCCTGGAGGGCCGGGACAGGGCTACGAGGAAACTATGGCTACACCTTC. The full variable domain, with the rest looked up from reference TRBV30 and TRBJ1-2, is SQTIHQWPATLVQPVGSPLSLECTVEGTSNPNLYWYRQAAGRGLQLLFYSVGIGQISSEVPQNLSASRPQDRQFILSSKKLLLSDSGFYLCAWRAGTGLRGNYGYTFGSGTRLTVV.

Only a few counts were recorded for this clone. The chain uses TRBV7-8 and TRBJ2-6; D is perhaps TRBD2 (6 bases). The CDR3 loop spans 18 amino acids. Trimming cost V 5 bases and J 0 bases, with 17 bases left between them. Germline CDR1 reads SGHVS; CDR2 reads FQNEAQ. The CDR3 bases are TGTGCCAGCAGCCCCCCGGGACTGGATTTCTCTGGGGCCAACGTCCTGACTTTC. Translation gives CASSPPGLDFSGANVLTF.

This clone was seen only a few times. The CDR3 here is CASSRTGSSGNTIYF. CDR3 bases: TGTGCCAGCAGCCGAACTGGGAGCTCTGGAAACACCATATATTTT. The J gene is TRBJ1-3, the V gene TRBV2; D is uncertain. In germline, CDR1 is SNHLY, CDR2 FYNNEI. With 6 bases removed from V and 0 bases from J, the gap between germline ends came to 12 bases. The CDR3 is 15 residues long.

V and J are TRBV11-2 and TRBJ2-7; D possibly uses TRBD1 or TRBD2 (6 bases each). Trimming removed 0 bases at V and 5 bases at J, with 11 bases between. Germline CDR1 is SGHAT and CDR2 is FQNNGV. This CDR3 spans 14 amino acids. The DNA for the CDR3 is TGTGCCAGCAGCTTAGATTTGAGGGGGGACGAGCAGTACTTC. Amino acids: CASSLDLRGDEQYF.